The T cell receptor (beta chain) under discussion was sequenced for a study of shared T cell receptors in the human thymus. TCRdb keeps only in-frame clones here, not all; method: immunoSEQ multiplex PCR. The data show hundreds of thousands of clones, approximately 83% seen once. Germline V gene data show CDR1 as SGHVS and CDR2 as FNYEAQ. V was pared by 1 base and J by 2 bases, with 7 bases between. The CDR3 is made up of 14 amino acids. The same specimen was also included in a second study, on human thymus T cells. That investigation notes: Resections that were taken during corrective heart surgery supplied the thymus tissue. Thymic as well as blood repertoires seemed to favor certain V and J genes unevenly.

The chain carries TRBV7-6 and TRBJ2-3; no definite D call. The receptor comes from a girl under three years old with a congenital heart defect. Sequencing was done on a sample of thymocytes. This CDR3 reads CASSLGANTDTQYF. Here the CDR3 DNA reads TGTGCCAGCAGCTTAGGGGCCAACACAGATACGCAGTATTTT.